The clone carrying this T cell receptor beta chain was counted a few times. The data are from a study of blood T cell repertoires in COVID-19. On the study more broadly: Spain, Italy and the United States supplied samples that represented acute and convalescent COVID-19.

Assay used: immunoSEQ multiplex PCR; TCRdb lists only in-frame clones, some missing. In the table there are under 200,000 clones, around 83% of which are singletons. This CDR3 region has 12 residues. J was trimmed by 13 bases and V by 0 bases; bases with no gene match: 2. The V gene's germline CDR1 is LGHDT and CDR2 YNNKEL (reference sequence). V gene TRBV3-1 (or the pseudogene TRBV3-2) combines with J gene TRBJ1-3, with TRBD1 matching 8 bases. The TCR was taken from a woman in her forties or fifties with COVID-19, enrolled during active disease. The sequencing sample was made of peripheral blood. In nucleotides, the CDR3 is TGTGCCAGCAGCCAAGAGGACAGGGAAATATATTTT. This encodes CASSQEDREIYF.